This paragraph reports one T cell receptor beta chain. These data originate in a study of T cell changes during pregnancy in multiple sclerosis. The length of the CDR3 is 18 residues. Trimming took 4 bases from V and 2 from J, leaving 23 bases between them. The germline V gene has CDR1 MDHEN and CDR2 SYDVKM. The repertoire was sequenced with immunoSEQ multiplex PCR; TCRdb's copy has only in-frame clones and lacks some. This table has about 60,000 clones, under 95% appearing once. The sequence derives from a female donor with multiple sclerosis, enrolled in a pregnancy study. The input for sequencing was peripheral blood, taken in the second trimester of pregnancy. The chain joins TRBV28 to TRBJ1-2; D is unclear. The DNA of the CDR3 is TGTGCCAGCAGTTCTCCTACCCGGGAGACAACCAGAAACTATGGCTACACCTTC. Translating it yields CASSSPTRETTRNYGYTF.